What follows is one TCR beta chain and its context. This sample was taken from a study of T cells in localized non-small cell lung cancer. V shed 0 bases and J shed 8 bases, with 10 bases lying between them. The CDR3 consists of 13 residues. Germline loops: CDR1 SGHDN, CDR2 FVKESK. Generated by immunoSEQ multiplex PCR, the TCRdb table keeps only in-frame clones and is missing some. Among about 23,000 clones listed, 90% were seen once. This chain connects TRBV14 to TRBJ2-5; TRBD1 is a possible D gene (5 bases). The clonotype originates from a woman aged 40 to 75 with stage I lung adenocarcinoma. The starting material was peripheral blood, obtained before any cancer treatment. DNA of the CDR3: TGTGCCAGCAGCCAAGATCGCAGGGATACCCAGTACTTC. It specifies CASSQDRRDTQYF.